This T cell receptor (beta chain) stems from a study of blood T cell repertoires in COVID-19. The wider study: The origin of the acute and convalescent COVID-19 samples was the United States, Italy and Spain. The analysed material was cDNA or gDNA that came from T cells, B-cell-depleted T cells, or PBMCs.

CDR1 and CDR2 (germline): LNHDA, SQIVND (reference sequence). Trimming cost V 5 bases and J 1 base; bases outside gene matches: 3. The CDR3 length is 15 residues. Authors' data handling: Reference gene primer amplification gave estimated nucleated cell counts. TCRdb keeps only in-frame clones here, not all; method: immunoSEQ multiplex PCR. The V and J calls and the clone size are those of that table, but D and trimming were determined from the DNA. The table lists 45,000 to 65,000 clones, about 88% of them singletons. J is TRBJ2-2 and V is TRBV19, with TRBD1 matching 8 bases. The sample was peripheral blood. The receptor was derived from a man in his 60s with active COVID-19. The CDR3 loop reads CASSWTGLNTGELFF. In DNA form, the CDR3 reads TGTGCCAGTAGTTGGACAGGGCTGAACACCGGGGAGCTGTTTTTT.